This T cell receptor beta chain was identified during a study of tumor and adjacent non-tumor tissue in lung cancer (dated by TCRdb to 2016 to 2019). About the full investigation: Patients with adenocarcinoma (about 12), squamous cell carcinoma (2) and small cell lung cancer (1) were included in the cohort. Bulk TCRbeta repertoires were compared between lung tumor tissue and matched distant non-tumor lung tissue obtained from around 16 lung cancer patients. In total, sequencing yielded fewer than 150 million productive TCRbeta reads, which works out to an average of about 4.2 million reads per sample. Ages among the 15 or so patients ranged from roughly 30 to 76 years, there were approximately 10 men and 5 women, and disease was at TNM stage I to III. TCRbeta CDR3 sequencing was performed on thirty paired specimens, with one tumor sample and one normal lung sample collected per patient.

Turning to this clonotype: Its binding antigen is unknown. Here the CDR3 omits its conserved ending phenylalanine or tryptophan, so a read error is the likely source.

On the study overall, not on this receptor specifically: The cohort had only about 16 patients, and the authors noted that larger samples and more detailed clinical data are needed. The sequencing platform is not named in the methods, and unique molecular identifiers are not mentioned. Because peripheral blood was not sequenced, blood TCRbeta repertoires in the lung cancer patients of the study were not examined. A significantly larger cumulative share of the repertoire was made up by the top 100 clones in normal lung than in tumor tissue. TCR diversity was significantly higher in younger patients, and greater tumor TCR diversity was associated with shorter overall survival and shorter disease-free survival. Significantly higher TCR diversity (inverse Simpson) was observed in tumor tissue than in normal lung tissue (roughly 390 vs 170, P = 0.0075, Mann-Whitney U test).

Library construction relied on multiplex PCR. Sequencing instrument: Illumina HiSeq 2500. TCRbeta libraries were constructed through three rounds of nested PCR with primers (Table S4) according to protocols adapted from ARM-PCR. Before sequencing, PCR products of 200-500 bp were excised from the gel and purified with the QIAquick gel extraction kit. The authors processed their data as follows. Trimmomatic was used to clean the reads, FLASH was used to merge the reads into complete CDR3 sequences, and MiTCR was used to assign the reads to V(D)J germline segments. Clonal diversity was computed as the inverse Simpson's index with VDJtools. A read counted as productive if the sequence was in-frame and lacked a premature stop codon. TCRdb trimmed public reads at Q25 via fastp, called clones via MiXCR and kept in-frame beta chains. Every CDR3 protein is listed once, alongside the most common genes and DNA of its rows. The V and J calls come from TCRdb's annotation, not from the publication. The sample data list 76,000 or so distinct CDR3 sequences, and approximately 71% of these were observed just once. Over 9.5% of the sample is held by the ten biggest clonotypes.

RNA was isolated from bulk, unsorted tissue, and RNA quality was assessed with a NanoDrop ND-1000 and an Agilent 2100. Donors were newly diagnosed lung cancer patients admitted for thoracic surgery in China between August and November 2014, without prior chemotherapy. Anyone who had undergone radiotherapy or chemotherapy before, or who had another cancer at the same time, was left out of the study. Surgical tissue pieces of about 1-2.3 cm3 were preserved in RNAlater solution and stored at -80 °C until use. Trimming at the junction amounts to 7 bases on V and 0 bases on J, and the germline ends lie 7 bases apart. CDR1 and CDR2 (SQVTM, ANQGSEA) derive from the germline V gene. Inclusive of both ends, the CDR3 amounts to 11 amino acids. Kept here is only the CDR3 DNA, which spans 33 bases and is read in frame from base 1.

The V gene is TRBV29-1 and the J gene is TRBJ2-7, with the D gene too uncertain to name. Material: lung tumor tissue. This sequence was found in a woman between 65 and 79 years old with non-small cell lung cancer. The sequence in DNA is TGCAGCGGGGTGACCTCCTACGAGCAGTACTTA. It is translated as CSGVTSYEQYL.